This T cell receptor (beta chain) was identified during a study of blood T cell repertoires in COVID-19. Data came from immunoSEQ multiplex PCR; TCRdb stores just in-frame clones and leaves some out. The sample carries over 200,000 clones, 70% to 85% recorded once. After removal of 6 bases from V and 4 bases from J, the junction contained 8 bases not matched to a gene. This CDR3 is 14 amino acids long. Germline loops: CDR1 MDHEN, CDR2 SYDVKM. The chain has TRBV28 and TRBJ1-2; the match to TRBD1 covers 7 bases. The sequenced material came from PBMCs or T cells enriched from blood (not recorded which). The sequence derives from a man aged 35 to 55 who had recovered from COVID-19. CDR3 DNA sequence: TGTGCCAGCAGGACGGGACAGTTTTTCTATGGCTACACCTTC. Protein product: CASRTGQFFYGYTF.